Presented here are 27 T cell receptor beta chains from one specimen sequenced in a study of blood T cell repertoires in COVID-19. Repertoires were generated with immunoSEQ multiplex PCR, while TCRdb's copy carries only in-frame clones and drops some. The table records around 230,000 clones, about 86% of them present only once. The sequencing sample was made of peripheral blood. All receptors come from a woman in her forties or fifties with acute or convalescent COVID-19.

This rearrangement joins TRBV6-1 to TRBJ2-1; 7 bases fit TRBD2. This CDR3 region has 15 residues. In germline, CDR1 is MNHNS, CDR2 SASEGT. V lost 3 bases to trimming and J lost 8 bases; unmatched junction nucleotides: 10. CDR3 nucleotides: TGTGCCAGCAGTGAGGGACTAATAGTCCAAGATGAGCAGTTCTTC. Translating gives CASSEGLIVQDEQFF.

V is TRBV10-2 and J is TRBJ2-1; 11 bases are shared with TRBD2. The V gene end was trimmed by 8 bases and the J gene end by 5 bases; junction bases not matched to a gene: 5. There are 14 residues in the CDR3. CDR1 and CDR2 (germline): WSHSY, SAAADI. CDR3 sequence: CASAIAGGNNEQFF. The CDR3 DNA follows: TGCGCCAGCGCGATAGCGGGGGGGAACAATGAGCAGTTCTTC.

This clone was counted once. The V gene is TRBV24-1, the J gene TRBJ1-2; no clear D. Trimming removed 4 bases from V and 1 base from J, with 9 bases in between. CDR1 is KGHDR and CDR2 is SFDVKD in the germline V gene. This CDR3 contains 14 residues. The CDR3 nucleotides are TGTGCCACCAGTGAACCCGGGAATAACTATGGCTACACCTTC. It is translated as CATSEPGNNYGYTF.

The gene calls are TRBV3-1 (or the pseudogene TRBV3-2) and TRBJ2-7; the D gene is possibly TRBD1 (8 bases). Trimming pared 5 bases from V and 6 bases from J, leaving 20 bases between. Germline lookup yields CDR1 LGHDT and CDR2 YNNKEL (reference sequence). The CDR3 loop spans 15 amino acids. The CDR3 coding sequence is TGTGCCAGCAGCATAGGGGTACAGGGGGGGAGCGAGCAGTACTTC. Translation: CASSIGVQGGSEQYF.

The V gene is TRBV5-1, the J gene TRBJ2-1; TRBD2 aligns across 15 bases. Germline V gives CDR1 SGHRS, CDR2 YFSETQ. The CDR3 totals 14 residues. The V gene end was trimmed by 4 bases and the J gene end by 9 bases; junction bases not matched to a gene: 2. CDR3 sequence (DNA): TGCGCCAGCAGCCCGGGACTAGCGGGAGGTGAGCAGTTCTTC. Its translation is CASSPGLAGGEQFF.

This clone is medium-sized (0.01 to 0.1%). The V gene is TRBV13, the J gene TRBJ1-4; 10 bases are a match to TRBD1. The CDR3 is 15 amino acids. V dropped 4 bases and J dropped 8; count of bases not matched to a gene: 7. Germline V gene lookup returns CDR1 PRHDT and CDR2 FYEKMQ (reference sequence). The CDR3 nucleotides read TGTGCCAGCAGCTCCGGACAGGGGGTTGAGGAAAAACTGTTTTTT. It translates to CASSSGQGVEEKLFF.

The chain has TRBV6-6 and TRBJ2-1; 7 nucleotides align to TRBD1. Germline CDR1 is MNHNY and CDR2 is SVGAGI (reference sequence). V shed 4 bases and J 2 bases; nucleotides not matched to a gene: 2. The CDR3 has 14 amino acids. In DNA form, the CDR3 reads TGTGCCAGCAGTTCCCAGGGGGCCTACAATGAGCAGTTCTTC. Protein sequence: CASSSQGAYNEQFF.

The chain employs TRBV28 and TRBJ1-5, with D possibly TRBD1 on 5 matching bases. V lost 6 bases, J lost 5 bases, and 8 bases lay in between. Germline V gene data show CDR1 as MDHEN and CDR2 as SYDVKM. The CDR3 spans 12 residues. The CDR3 nucleotides are TGTGCCAGCAGCCCACAGGATCAGCCCCAGCATTTT. Protein sequence: CASSPQDQPQHF.

This clone has just a few counts. The chain has TRBV6-5 and TRBJ2-7, with D perhaps matching TRBD2 (5 bases). V lost 8 bases to trimming and J lost 7 bases, with 24 bases between them. Germline values: CDR1 MNHEY, CDR2 SVGAGI. CDR3 length equals 15 residues. As DNA, the CDR3 is TGTGCCAGCTTACACCCCCCCCGGGGATTATTAGAGCAGTACTTC. Amino acid sequence: CASLHPPRGLLEQYF.

J is TRBJ1-6 and V is TRBV5-5; perhaps TRBD1 as D (6 bases). Germline CDR1 SGHKS, CDR2 YYEKEE (reference sequence). V lost 4 bases, J lost 0 bases, and 11 bases lay in between. The length of the CDR3 is 16 residues. The CDR3 bases are TGTGCCAGCAGCCCAGGGGTTAGCTCCTATAATTCACCCCTCCACTTT. Residues: CASSPGVSSYNSPLHF.

This clone was observed a handful of times. As DNA, the CDR3 is TGCAGCGTTGGGGGGGATGGCACTGAAGCTTTCTTT. It translates to CSVGGDGTEAFF. The gene calls are TRBV29-1 and TRBJ1-1; TRBD1 is a possible D gene (5 bases). This CDR3 is built from 12 residues. V lost 4 bases, J lost 4 bases, and 10 bases lay in between. Germline V gene sequence: CDR1 SQVTM, CDR2 ANQGSEA.

This chain links TRBV19 with TRBJ1-2; the match to TRBD1 covers 7 bases. J gave up 8 bases and V 10 bases, and 19 bases lay outside the gene matches. Germline CDR1 and CDR2: LNHDA and SQIVND (reference sequence). The CDR3 is 15 residues long. CDR3 protein: CATLDRDSRGRGYTF. The CDR3, as DNA: TGTGCCACCCTAGACCGGGACAGCCGGGGAAGGGGCTACACCTTC.

The chain couples TRBV19 to TRBJ1-4, with 7 bases that match TRBD1. This CDR3 spans 16 amino acids. Germline V gene data show CDR1 as LNHDA and CDR2 as SQIVND (reference sequence). V lost 9 bases and J lost 4; bases outside the gene matches: 14. CDR3 bases: TGTGCCAGAACGGACAGGCAAAGTTTCCATAATGAAAAACTGTTTTTT. This encodes CARTDRQSFHNEKLFF.

This clone was counted a single time. This chain joins TRBV7-2 and TRBJ2-2; a weak D match, TRBD1 (5 bases). Germline values: CDR1 SGHTA, CDR2 FQGNSA. V was cut by 1 base and J by 7 bases, with 13 bases left in between. There are 15 residues in the CDR3. The chain's CDR3 is CASSLGGQAVGELFF. As DNA, the CDR3 is TGTGCCAGCAGCTTAGGGGGCCAGGCAGTCGGGGAGCTGTTTTTT.

The chain uses TRBV9 and TRBJ2-1; TRBD2 matches at 8 bases. The CDR3 length is 15 residues. The V and J ends lost 1 base and 8 bases, in that order; junction bases with no gene match: 8. Germline V gene data show CDR1 as SGDLS and CDR2 as YYNGEE. In nucleotides, the CDR3 is TGTGCCAGCAGCGTATCCGGGAGGGAGTGGCATGAGCAGTTCTTC. Translation gives CASSVSGREWHEQFF.

This clone appeared once. V is TRBV5-1 and J is TRBJ2-6; D is possibly TRBD2 (5 bases). The germline CDR1 and CDR2 sequences are SGHRS and YFSETQ. V lost 4 bases to trimming and J lost 1 base, with 9 bases between them. The CDR3 contains 15 residues. CDR3 in DNA: TGCGCCAGCAGCCCGGGGAGTTCTGGGGCCAACGTCCTGACTTTC. The encoded protein is CASSPGSSGANVLTF.

This chain joins TRBV7-2 and TRBJ1-6; D perhaps matches TRBD1 (6 bases). Germline V gene sequence: CDR1 SGHTA, CDR2 FQGNSA. The V end was cut by 5 bases, the J end by 9 bases, with 14 bases between. This CDR3 is built from 14 residues. The CDR3 reads CASSLGQRGSPLHF. CDR3 sequence (DNA): TGTGCCAGCAGCCTTGGACAGAGGGGTTCACCCCTCCACTTT.

J is TRBJ1-2 and V is TRBV5-1; TRBD1 matches at 8 bases. The V gene end was trimmed by 5 bases and the J gene end by 7 bases; junction bases not matched to a gene: 7. The CDR3 has 13 residues. Germline V lookup: CDR1 SGHRS, CDR2 YFSETQ. The CDR3 DNA is TGCGCCAGCAGTTATACAGGGGGAAGTGGCTACACCTTC. This codes for CASSYTGGSGYTF.

J is TRBJ2-3 and V is TRBV24-1; D unclear. CDR1 is KGHDR and CDR2 is SFDVKD in the germline V gene. This CDR3 has 15 residues. Trimming shortened V by 9 bases and J by 0 bases, and 15 bases separated the two germline ends. For the CDR3, the DNA is TGTGCCACCTCCCGTGGGCAGGTCAGCACAGATACGCAGTATTTT. Its protein is CATSRGQVSTDTQYF.

The table lists this clone with a few counts. The chain carries TRBV5-3 and TRBJ1-3; D is perhaps TRBD1 (5 bases). TRBV5-3 belongs to the ORF category, with a function that is uncertain. CDR3 length: 15 amino acids. V was clipped by 9 bases and J by 1 base, with 17 bases between them. CDR3 in DNA: TGTGCCAACCTTCTTGACAGTGCTTCTGGAAACACCATATATTTT. It is translated as CANLLDSASGNTIYF.

This clone occurred once. The chain couples TRBV5-1 to TRBJ2-3; 7 positions agree with TRBD2. Per the germline V gene, CDR1 is SGHRS and CDR2 is YFSETQ. The length of the CDR3 is 14 residues. Trimming at V came to 4 bases and at J to 2 bases, leaving 4 bases not matched to a gene. The CDR3 DNA follows: TGCGCCAGCAGCGTAAGCGGGACCACAGATACGCAGTATTTT. Encoded protein: CASSVSGTTDTQYF.

This clone appeared a single time. The chain links TRBV10-3 to TRBJ1-3; the D gene is possibly TRBD1 (5 bases). With 7 bases removed from V and 0 bases from J, the gap between germline ends came to 13 bases. The CDR3 runs 15 residues. CDR1 is ENHRY and CDR2 is SYGVKD in the germline V gene. For the CDR3, the DNA is TGTGCCATCATGGACACAGTCAGCTCTGGAAACACCATATATTTT. Amino acid sequence: CAIMDTVSSGNTIYF.

V usage is TRBV18 and J usage is TRBJ1-2, with 9 bases that match TRBD1. This CDR3 spans 15 amino acids. Germline values: CDR1 KGHSH, CDR2 LQKENI. V lost 5 bases, J lost 2 bases, and 6 bases stayed unmatched. CDR3 coding DNA: TGTGCCAGCTCAACCTCGGGGACAGGGAACTATGGCTACACCTTC. Translated, it gives CASSTSGTGNYGYTF.

V gene TRBV2 combines with J gene TRBJ1-4; D may be TRBD1 (5 bases). With 3 bases removed from V and 8 bases from J, the gap between germline ends came to 16 bases. Germline-derived CDR1 and CDR2 are SNHLY and FYNNEI. There are 15 residues in the CDR3. CDR3 coding DNA: TGTGCCAGCAGTGACCAGACAGCCAAAGGGGAAAAACTGTTTTTT. This translates into CASSDQTAKGEKLFF.

The V gene is TRBV28, the J gene TRBJ1-6, with 7 nucleotides matching TRBD1. V lost 3 bases and J lost 6; bases outside the gene matches: 5. Germline CDR1 is MDHEN and CDR2 is SYDVKM. This CDR3 comprises 15 residues. The CDR3 spells CASSFRGQSNSPLHF. The CDR3 region has the DNA TGTGCCAGCAGTTTCCGGGGACAGTCTAATTCACCCCTCCACTTT.

CDR3 DNA sequence: TGTGCCTGGAGTGGTGCAGGGGAACCTAATCAGCCCCAGCATTTT. Residues: CAWSGAGEPNQPQHF. The chain links TRBV30 to TRBJ1-5; tentatively, D is TRBD1 (6 bases). This CDR3 is built from 15 residues. V dropped 1 base and J dropped 4 bases, with 14 bases sitting between them. Germline V gene data show CDR1 as GTSNPN and CDR2 as SVGIG (reference sequence).

The V gene is TRBV27, the J gene TRBJ1-2; tentative D call: TRBD1 (6 bases). The CDR3 sequence is 15 residues long. V gave up 2 bases and J gave up 4 bases, with 14 bases separating them. CDR1 and CDR2 (germline): MNHEY, SMNVEV (reference sequence). In DNA, the CDR3 is TGTGCCAGCAGTTTAAGGGCAGGGGATGGCTATGGCTACACCTTC. This gives the protein CASSLRAGDGYGYTF.